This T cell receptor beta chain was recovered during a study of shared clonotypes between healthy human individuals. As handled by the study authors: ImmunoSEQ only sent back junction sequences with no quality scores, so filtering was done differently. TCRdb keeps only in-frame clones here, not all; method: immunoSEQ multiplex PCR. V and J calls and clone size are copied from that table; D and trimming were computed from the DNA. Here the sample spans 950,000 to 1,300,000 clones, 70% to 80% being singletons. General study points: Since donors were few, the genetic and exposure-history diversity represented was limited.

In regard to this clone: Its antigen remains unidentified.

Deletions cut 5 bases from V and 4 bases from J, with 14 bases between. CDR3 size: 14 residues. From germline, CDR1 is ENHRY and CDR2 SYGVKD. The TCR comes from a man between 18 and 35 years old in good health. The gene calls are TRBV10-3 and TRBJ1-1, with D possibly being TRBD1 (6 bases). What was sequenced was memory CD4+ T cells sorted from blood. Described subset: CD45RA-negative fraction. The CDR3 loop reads CAISFRGSSTEAFF. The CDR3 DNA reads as TGTGCCATCAGTTTTAGGGGGTCGAGCACTGAAGCTTTCTTT.